Listed below are T cell receptor beta chains from one sample, sequenced in a study of monozygotic twins with inflammatory bowel disease. No DNA is given; TCRdb re-called the 5' RACE reads and lists each CDR3 protein once. Here the sample table reports 440,000 or so distinct CDR3 sequences. Sequences were obtained from blood. The receptors shown here come from a human donor with ulcerative colitis or Crohn's disease, or a healthy co-twin of an affected twin (not recorded which). Both conserved end residues are part of each CDR3.

V	J	CDR3
TRBV7-9	TRBJ2-2	CASSSGLLGATGELFF
TRBV3-1	TRBJ1-6	CASSHRQGYNSPLHF
TRBV5-3	TRBJ2-5	CARSLGETQYF
TRBV7-2	TRBJ2-7	CASSLQGALYEQYF
TRBV11-3	TRBJ2-3	CASSQGALRKQYF
TRBV10-2	TRBJ2-3	CASSESRERTDTQYF
TRBV7-9	TRBJ2-1	CASRDSDREGNEQFF
TRBV11-2	TRBJ2-7	CASSFLGGHKTYEQYF
TRBV10-3	TRBJ2-7	CAISAGVPSYEQYF
TRBV3-1	TRBJ1-2	CASSQGRTVGGYTF
TRBV29-1	TRBJ1-1	CSVGAQGLNTEAFF
TRBV5-1	TRBJ2-3	CASSRQGRDSTDTQYF
TRBV10-3	TRBJ2-3	CAIGRGSDTQYF
TRBV10-3	TRBJ2-5	CAISESAAGRGTQETQYF
TRBV5-5	TRBJ2-2	CASSLRGVMVGAGELFF
TRBV7-8	TRBJ1-2	CASSLEGGYYGYTF
TRBV5-1	TRBJ2-7	CASSTGMAPYEQYF
TRBV28	TRBJ1-1	CASKDNAEAFF
TRBV30	TRBJ2-3	CAWSPLAGVLDTQYF
TRBV28	TRBJ1-1	CASSLWLGGRDRGPEAFF